The clone carrying this T cell receptor (beta chain) was seen only once. Seattle's enrolled individuals joined amid active infection and were then monitored longitudinally. This sample is drawn from a study of blood T cell repertoires in COVID-19. Across the whole study: The United States, Italy and Spain provided the acute and convalescent COVID-19 samples. T cells, B-cell-depleted T cells, or PBMCs provided the cDNA or gDNA that served as material.

V trimming: 2 bases; J trimming: 2 bases; junction bases outside the gene matches: 5. The CDR3 extends over 16 amino acids. CDR1 and CDR2 from the germline V gene are MNHNY and SVGAGI (reference sequence). Per the original methods: Scientists estimated how many nucleated cells there were by amplifying reference gene primers. TCRdb's table, derived via immunoSEQ multiplex PCR, lists solely in-frame clones and lacks some. The V and J calls and the clone size are those of that table, but D and trimming were determined from the DNA. Among around 400,000 clones listed, 87% were seen once. This clonotype was sampled from a woman aged 60 to 75 with COVID-19, enrolled during active disease. Material for sequencing was peripheral blood. J is TRBJ1-3 and V is TRBV6-6; TRBD1 matches at 8 bases. The CDR3 is CASSYGQGATGNTIYF. The CDR3 DNA sequence: TGTGCCAGCAGTTACGGGCAGGGGGCTACTGGAAACACCATATATTTT.